The text below deals with one T cell receptor beta chain. Its antigen remains unknown. The CDR3 is made up of 18 amino acids. Germline V gene data show CDR1 as MNHEY and CDR2 as SMNVEV (reference sequence). The junction had 17 bases not matched to a gene; V was cut back by 7 bases and J by 1 base. The record originates from a study of blood T cells in healthy people across ages. Donation came from healthy Caucasian individuals in Russia who were aged about 6 to 100. The use of a sample-barcoded 5' primer and a J-beta primer mix characterized a second PCR of roughly 6 to 11 cycles. TCRdb called the 5' RACE reads again in MiXCR, with one record for every CDR3 protein. The sample has some 1,500,000 distinct CDR3 sequences, 40% to 45% seen once. Overall study results and limits: Estimated diversity, derived from one million T cells, was regarded as an underestimate. Strong correlation existed between TCR beta diversity and naive T cell percentage.

The sequence derives from a woman between 18 and 30 years old in good health. The sample was blood. This chain uses TRBV27 with TRBJ2-3; 7 positions agree with TRBD1. The CDR3 protein is CASTIRGPQGMGTDTQYF. The CDR3 DNA reads TGTGCCAGCACCATAAGGGGCCCACAGGGGATGGGCACAGATACGCAGTATTTT.